The rows below give T cell receptor beta chains drawn from one sample of a study of vaccination and CD4 T cells after COVID-19. TCRdb analysed the PCR reads with MiXCR anew, one entry per CDR3 protein. Among 20,000 or so distinct CDR3 sequences, about 30% were seen once, and the ten largest hold around 12%. Their recognized antigens are unknown. What was sequenced was cultured CD4+ T cells from blood. These receptor sequences come from a human donor with COVID-19. CDR3s include the opening cysteine and the closing phenylalanine or tryptophan. A D gene is named only where the DNA matches it firmly. Size is omitted from some rows. Given values are once, few, many or a class for expanded clones.

abundance: -; d_gene: -; len: 14; v_gene: TRBV11-3; j_gene: TRBJ2-5; CDR3aa: CASSLGGSMETQYF; CDR3nt: TGTGCCAGCAGCTTAGGGGGTTCTATGGAGACCCAGTACTTC
abundance: few; d_gene: -; len: 18; v_gene: TRBV25-1; j_gene: TRBJ1-1; CDR3aa: CASSEWALTGQMNTEAFF; CDR3nt: TGTGCCAGCAGTGAATGGGCGTTGACGGGACAAATGAACACTGAAGCTTTCTTT
abundance: once; d_gene: TRBD2; len: 16; v_gene: TRBV4-2; j_gene: TRBJ2-5; CDR3aa: CASSSEVLAGWETQYF; CDR3nt: TGTGCCAGCAGCTCAGAAGTCCTAGCGGGGTGGGAGACCCAGTACTTC
abundance: few; d_gene: -; len: 13; v_gene: TRBV12-5; j_gene: TRBJ1-5; CDR3aa: CASGLGPRGPQHF; CDR3nt: TGTGCTAGTGGTTTGGGCCCTCGAGGGCCCCAGCATTTT
abundance: -; d_gene: -; len: 15; v_gene: TRBV25-1; j_gene: TRBJ1-3; CDR3aa: CASSVTTGSGNTIYF; CDR3nt: TGTGCCAGCAGTGTAACGACAGGTTCTGGAAACACCATATATTTT
abundance: -; d_gene: -; len: 13; v_gene: TRBV7-7; j_gene: TRBJ2-7; CDR3aa: CASSLGQGKAQYF; CDR3nt: TGTGCTAGCAGCTTGGGCCAGGGGAAAGCGCAGTACTTC
abundance: -; d_gene: -; len: 16; v_gene: TRBV7-9; j_gene: TRBJ1-1; CDR3aa: CASSLEGVTSGTEAFF; CDR3nt: TGTGCCAGCAGCCTAGAGGGGGTTACGTCGGGCACTGAAGCTTTCTTT
abundance: few; d_gene: TRBD2; len: 15; v_gene: TRBV6-5; j_gene: TRBJ2-5; CDR3aa: CASSYSGGVQETQYF; CDR3nt: TGTGCCAGCAGTTACAGCGGGGGGGTACAAGAGACCCAGTACTTC
abundance: -; d_gene: -; len: 14; v_gene: TRBV7-2; j_gene: TRBJ1-2; CDR3aa: CASSRRDPNYGYTF; CDR3nt: TGTGCCAGCAGTCGCAGGGACCCTAACTATGGCTACACCTTC
abundance: -; d_gene: -; len: 15; v_gene: TRBV6-1; j_gene: TRBJ1-4; CDR3aa: CASSPPGQVNEKLFF; CDR3nt: TGTGCCAGCAGTCCTCCGGGACAAGTTAATGAAAAACTGTTTTTT
abundance: few; d_gene: -; len: 14; v_gene: TRBV11-2; j_gene: TRBJ1-1; CDR3aa: CASSFDGGNTEAFF; CDR3nt: TGTGCCAGCAGCTTCGACGGGGGGAACACTGAAGCTTTCTTT
abundance: few; d_gene: -; len: 19; v_gene: TRBV7-8; j_gene: TRBJ2-2; CDR3aa: CASSLVGRRGGASTGELFF; CDR3nt: TGTGCCAGCAGCTTAGTAGGGCGTCGAGGGGGGGCATCAACCGGGGAGCTGTTTTTT
abundance: few; d_gene: -; len: 14; v_gene: TRBV25-1; j_gene: TRBJ2-7; CDR3aa: CASSRPGMAYEQYF; CDR3nt: TGTGCCAGCAGCCGTCCGGGGATGGCCTACGAGCAGTACTTC
abundance: -; d_gene: -; len: 12; v_gene: TRBV12-3/TRBV12-4; j_gene: TRBJ1-1; CDR3aa: CASSFSSTEAFF; CDR3nt: TGTGCCAGCAGTTTCTCTTCAACTGAAGCTTTCTTT
abundance: -; d_gene: -; len: 14; v_gene: TRBV18; j_gene: TRBJ1-5; CDR3aa: CASSGPGSNQPQHF; CDR3nt: TGTGCCAGCTCAGGTCCGGGCAGCAATCAGCCCCAGCATTTT
abundance: -; d_gene: -; len: 14; v_gene: TRBV28; j_gene: TRBJ2-5; CDR3aa: CASSQGSDRETQYF; CDR3nt: TGTGCCAGCAGTCAGGGGAGTGATCGAGAGACCCAGTACTTC
abundance: -; d_gene: -; len: 16; v_gene: TRBV19; j_gene: TRBJ2-1; CDR3aa: CASSPRTASSYNEQFF; CDR3nt: TGTGCCAGTAGTCCTCGGACAGCGAGCTCCTACAATGAGCAGTTCTTC
abundance: few; d_gene: TRBD2; len: 14; v_gene: TRBV20-1; j_gene: TRBJ2-3; CDR3aa: CSARGLAHTDTQYF; CDR3nt: TGCAGTGCTAGGGGACTAGCGCACACAGATACGCAGTATTTT
abundance: few; d_gene: TRBD2; len: 16; v_gene: TRBV20-1; j_gene: TRBJ2-3; CDR3aa: CSANNRRETSTDTQYF; CDR3nt: TGCAGTGCTAATAACAGGCGGGAGACTAGCACAGATACGCAGTATTTT
abundance: -; d_gene: -; len: 15; v_gene: TRBV27; j_gene: TRBJ2-7; CDR3aa: CASSSPGRVIYEQYF; CDR3nt: TGTGCCAGCTCCTCACCGGGACGTGTCATCTACGAGCAGTACTTC
abundance: few; d_gene: -; len: 14; v_gene: TRBV19; j_gene: TRBJ1-5; CDR3aa: CASSMGGAGQPQHF; CDR3nt: TGTGCCAGTAGTATGGGCGGGGCCGGTCAGCCCCAGCATTTT
abundance: -; d_gene: TRBD2; len: 18; v_gene: TRBV5-1; j_gene: TRBJ2-7; CDR3aa: CASSLGSGGVPTSYEQYF; CDR3nt: TGCGCCAGCAGCTTGGGTAGCGGGGGGGTCCCTACCTCCTACGAGCAGTACTTC
abundance: few; d_gene: -; len: 16; v_gene: TRBV2; j_gene: TRBJ2-6; CDR3aa: CASSDLADRGANVLTF; CDR3nt: TGTGCCAGCAGTGATTTGGCGGACCGGGGGGCCAACGTCCTGACTTTC
abundance: -; d_gene: -; len: 15; v_gene: TRBV20-1; j_gene: TRBJ1-3; CDR3aa: CSAEDGRYSGNTIYF; CDR3nt: TGCAGTGCTGAAGACGGGCGATACTCTGGAAACACCATATATTTT
abundance: -; d_gene: -; len: 13; v_gene: TRBV10-3; j_gene: TRBJ1-4; CDR3aa: CAIAEAPNEKLFF; CDR3nt: TGTGCCATAGCAGAGGCGCCGAATGAAAAACTGTTTTTT
abundance: -; d_gene: -; len: 13; v_gene: TRBV11-3; j_gene: TRBJ2-5; CDR3aa: CASSLPSGETQYF; CDR3nt: TGTGCCAGCAGCTTACCTAGTGGGGAGACCCAGTACTTC
abundance: -; d_gene: TRBD1; len: 15; v_gene: TRBV6-1; j_gene: TRBJ1-2; CDR3aa: CASSSQGQGNYGYTF; CDR3nt: TGTGCCAGCAGCTCCCAGGGACAGGGGAACTATGGCTACACCTTC
abundance: -; d_gene: -; len: 13; v_gene: TRBV27; j_gene: TRBJ1-5; CDR3aa: CASSFKGGQPQHF; CDR3nt: TGTGCCAGCAGTTTTAAGGGGGGACAGCCCCAGCATTTT
abundance: -; d_gene: -; len: 14; v_gene: TRBV18; j_gene: TRBJ1-5; CDR3aa: CASSPGGGYQPQHF; CDR3nt: TGTGCCAGCTCACCGGGGGGAGGGTACCAGCCCCAGCATTTT